The 22 T cell receptor beta chains below all came from one sample that was sequenced in a study of T cells in Graves' hyperthyroidism and ophthalmopathy. From RNA transcripts, TCR beta CDR3 regions were amplified. An initial round of RT-PCR targeting the TCR CDR3 relied on the HTBI primer set. Each CDR3 protein is one row after TCRdb ran MiXCR on the multiplex PCR reads. Found here are around 420,000 distinct CDR3 sequences, 12% to 15% of them singletons; the top ten hold 5.3%. The sample was blood. These receptors all stem from a woman between 18 and 29 years old with Graves' hyperthyroidism.

This clonotype was observed at least ten times. This sequence joins TRBV7-2 and TRBJ2-7, with D perhaps matching TRBD1 or TRBD2 (5 bases each). Between the trimmed V and J ends, which lost 3 bases and 1 base, there was a span of 10 bases. The CDR3 is 14 amino acids. CDR1 SGHTA and CDR2 FQGNSA come from the germline V gene. CDR3 loop: CASSFGDVSYEQYF. The CDR3, as DNA: TGTGCCAGCAGCTTCGGGGACGTTTCCTACGAGCAGTACTTC.

This clonotype was seen repeatedly, ten times or more. The J gene is TRBJ1-2, the V gene TRBV7-2, with 7 nucleotides matching TRBD1. Trimming cost V 3 bases and J 4 bases; bases outside gene matches: 8. Looked up from germline, CDR1 is SGHTA and CDR2 is FQGNSA. The CDR3 has 15 residues. CDR3 sequence: CASSFGTAHPYGYTF. The CDR3 bases are TGTGCCAGCAGCTTCGGGACAGCCCATCCCTATGGCTACACCTTC. Based on the CDR3 plus reference TRBV7-2 and TRBJ1-2, the full variable domain is GAGVSQSPSNKVTEKGKDVELRCDPISGHTALYWYRQSLGQGLEFLIYFQGNSAPDKSGLPSDRFSAERTGGSVSTLTIQRTQQEDSAVYLCASSFGTAHPYGYTFGSGTRLTVV.

V usage is TRBV6-5 and J usage is TRBJ2-1, with 11 nucleotides matching TRBD2. The trim removed 2 bases at V and 6 bases at J, leaving 3 bases unmatched. Looked up from germline, CDR1 is MNHEY and CDR2 is SVGAGI. The CDR3 has 15 residues. The CDR3 spells CASSYAGTSGNEQFF. The DNA for the CDR3 is TGTGCCAGCAGTTACGCCGGGACTAGCGGCAATGAGCAGTTCTTC.

This clonotype was detected only a few times. This chain connects TRBV29-1 to TRBJ1-1; D gene uncertain. The V end was cut by 2 bases, the J end by 7 bases, with 8 bases between. The CDR3 has 11 amino acids. From germline, CDR1 is SQVTM and CDR2 ANQGSEA. The CDR3 DNA sequence: TGCAGCGTTGAATCGGTAGGTGAAGCTTTCTTT. This gives the protein CSVESVGEAFF.

This clonotype was recorded many times. The chain couples TRBV7-2 to TRBJ2-1; D gene ambiguous. From germline, CDR1 is SGHTA and CDR2 FQGNSA. The length of the CDR3 is 11 residues. Trimming cost V 5 bases and J 9 bases, with 8 bases left between them. The CDR3 DNA reads as TGTGCCAGCAGCGATAGCCTTGAGCAGTTCTTC. Translating gives CASSDSLEQFF.

This chain links TRBV6-1 with TRBJ2-1; 9 bases line up with TRBD1. Germline loops: CDR1 MNHNS, CDR2 SASEGT. V was pared by 5 bases and J by 6 bases, with 17 bases of the junction left unmatched. The length of the CDR3 is 18 residues. The CDR3 DNA follows: TGTGCCAGCAGTTTCTTTACCCCCGGGACAGGGATAAGCAATGAGCAGTTCTTC. It is translated as CASSFFTPGTGISNEQFF.

The chain employs TRBV7-2 and TRBJ2-5; 8 bases are a match to TRBD2. The CDR3 loop spans 19 amino acids. Germline loops: CDR1 SGHTA, CDR2 FQGNSA. The trim removed 4 bases at V and 0 bases at J, leaving 16 bases unmatched. The CDR3 reads CASSSPAGTSGGYQETQYF. As DNA, the CDR3 is TGTGCCAGCAGCTCTCCGGCGGGGACCTCGGGAGGGTACCAAGAGACCCAGTACTTC. Complete variable domain (other parts from reference TRBV7-2 and TRBJ2-5): GAGVSQSPSNKVTEKGKDVELRCDPISGHTALYWYRQSLGQGLEFLIYFQGNSAPDKSGLPSDRFSAERTGGSVSTLTIQRTQQEDSAVYLCASSSPAGTSGGYQETQYFGPGTRLLVL.

This clonotype was observed many times. The chain employs TRBV5-1 and TRBJ1-2, with D hard to call. The CDR3 is 15 residues long. V shed 0 bases and J shed 4 bases, with 13 bases lying between them. In germline, CDR1 is SGHRS, CDR2 YFSETQ. CDR3 bases: TGCGCCAGCAGCTTGGGAATGGCTGAAATCTATGGCTACACCTTC. Translated: CASSLGMAEIYGYTF.

As regards this clonotype: A single base separates this from a much larger clone, so it may be a read error. This chain joins TRBV10-3 and TRBJ2-1, with D maybe TRBD2 (6 bases). The J call may be faulty, since TRBJ2-7 better matches the DNA end. The CDR3 contains 15 residues. Germline values: CDR1 ENHRY, CDR2 SYGVKD. CDR3 residues: CAIRPAGQTYNEQYF. DNA for the CDR3: TGTGCCATCAGACCGGCGGGGCAGACCTACAATGAGCAGTACTTC.

The V gene is TRBV5-6, the J gene TRBJ1-5, with a tentative D call TRBD1 (5 bases). The germline gives CDR1 SGHDT, CDR2 YYEEEE. CDR3 length: 14 amino acids. Trimming stripped 0 bases from V and 8 bases from J, with 12 bases between. CDR3 sequence reads: CASSLVWDLEPQHF. For the CDR3, the DNA is TGTGCCAGCAGCTTGGTATGGGACTTGGAGCCCCAGCATTTT.

V and J are TRBV29-1 and TRBJ1-3; possibly TRBD1 for D (5 bases). This CDR3 spans 16 amino acids. The germline V gene has CDR1 SQVTM and CDR2 ANQGSEA. V was trimmed by 1 base and J by 1 base, leaving 14 bases between them. CDR3 sequence: CSVEGLGELSGNTIYF. CDR3 in DNA: TGCAGCGTTGAAGGGTTAGGGGAGTTGTCTGGAAACACCATATATTTT.

V and J are TRBV4-1 and TRBJ2-1, with 8 bases fitting TRBD1. CDR1 MGHRA and CDR2 YSYEKL come from the germline V gene. This CDR3 contains 15 residues. V gave up 5 bases and J gave up 2 bases; unmatched junction bases: 5. The CDR3 loop reads CASSAGQATYNEQFF. DNA of the CDR3: TGCGCCAGCAGCGCGGGACAGGCGACCTACAATGAGCAGTTCTTC.

V is TRBV30 and J is TRBJ1-1; D possibly corresponds to TRBD1 (5 bases). V gave up 0 bases and J gave up 1 base, with 12 bases separating them. CDR3 length: 15 amino acids. CDR1 and CDR2 (germline): GTSNPN, SVGIG (reference sequence). The CDR3 reads CAWSVGDLSNTEAFF. The CDR3 DNA is TGTGCCTGGAGTGTAGGGGACTTATCGAACACTGAAGCTTTCTTT. The whole variable domain, remainder taken from reference TRBV30 and TRBJ1-1, is SQTIHQWPATLVQPVGSPLSLECTVEGTSNPNLYWYRQAAGRGLQLLFYSVGIGQISSEVPQNLSASRPQDRQFILSSKKLLLSDSGFYLCAWSVGDLSNTEAFFGQGTRLTVV.

The sample holds many counts of this clonotype. The chain carries TRBV7-6 and TRBJ2-1; the D is unclear. The germline V gene has CDR1 SGHVS and CDR2 FNYEAQ. This CDR3 contains 12 residues. V lost 5 bases and J lost 3, with 5 bases in between. This CDR3 is CASSLYYNEQFF. Here the CDR3 DNA reads TGTGCCAGCAGCCTATACTACAATGAGCAGTTCTTC.

V gene TRBV19 combines with J gene TRBJ1-3, with a weak D call TRBD1 (6 bases). The ends were cut back, 3 bases at V and 4 bases at J, with 16 bases in the middle. This CDR3 region has 16 residues. Per the germline V gene, CDR1 is LNHDA and CDR2 is SQIVND (reference sequence). DNA for the CDR3: TGTGCCAGTAGTATTGACACAGGGTTCTCCGGAAACACCATATATTTT. This codes for CASSIDTGFSGNTIYF.

This clonotype was seen more than once but under ten times. CDR3 nucleotide sequence: TGTGCCAGCGGACGACAGGGGGCATCAACCGGGGAGCTGTTTTTT. Amino acid sequence: CASGRQGASTGELFF. This chain connects TRBV9 to TRBJ2-2, with 10 bases lining up with TRBD1. The length of the CDR3 is 15 residues. The germline CDR1 and CDR2 sequences are SGDLS and YYNGEE. J lost 5 bases, V lost 7 bases, and 8 bases had no gene match.

This clonotype was seen ten or more times. The chain links TRBV18 to TRBJ2-5; the D is unclear. The germline gives CDR1 KGHSH, CDR2 LQKENI. V shed 3 bases and J shed 1 base, with 6 bases lying between them. The CDR3 spans 13 residues. The CDR3 loop is CASSPRTQETQYF. CDR3 bases: TGTGCCAGCTCACCGAGGACCCAAGAGACCCAGTACTTC.

As for this clonotype: A much larger clone differs by one base, so this may be a read error. In nucleotides, the CDR3 is TGTGCCAGCAGCCCAGGACGGGGGGCAGATACGCAGTATTTT. Its protein product is CASSPGRGADTQYF. The genes are TRBV7-9 and TRBJ2-3; 7 bases fit TRBD2. This CDR3 comprises 14 residues. Germline V CDR1 and CDR2: SEHNR, FQNEAQ (reference sequence). The trim removed 5 bases at V and 4 bases at J, leaving 6 bases unmatched.

Ten or more counts support this clonotype. V gene TRBV19 combines with J gene TRBJ2-3, with 8 bases lining up with TRBD1. Losses at the gene ends were 3 bases for V and 4 bases for J; bases not matched to a gene: 6. The germline CDR1 and CDR2 sequences are LNHDA and SQIVND (reference sequence). The CDR3 totals 15 residues. This CDR3 is CASSIRDRSADTQYF. CDR3 sequence (DNA): TGTGCCAGTAGTATCCGGGACAGGAGTGCAGATACGCAGTATTTT.

This clonotype was seen more than once but under ten times. The chain uses TRBV11-2 and TRBJ2-1, with 10 bases identical to TRBD1. V lost 3 bases to trimming and J lost 2 bases; unmatched junction nucleotides: 7. The V gene's germline CDR1 is SGHAT and CDR2 FQNNGV. CDR3 length: 17 residues. The CDR3 here is CASSFLRDRGPYNEQFF. Here the CDR3 DNA reads TGTGCCAGCAGCTTCTTGCGGGACAGGGGCCCCTACAATGAGCAGTTCTTC.

This clonotype was observed at least ten times. The chain has TRBV6-2 or TRBV6-3 and TRBJ2-3, with D possibly matching TRBD2 (6 bases). Trimming removed 4 bases at V and 6 bases at J, with 23 bases between. The CDR3 is 17 residues long. Germline CDR1 is MNHEY and CDR2 is SVGEGT. The CDR3 coding sequence is TGTGCCAGCAGTTCACCCCCGGGACTTCTACGAGGGGATACGCAGTATTTT. Encoded protein: CASSSPPGLLRGDTQYF.

A word on this clonotype: This may stem from a read error, because a much larger clone lies one nucleotide away. The rearrangement uses TRBV20-1 and TRBJ2-1; possibly TRBD2 for D (5 bases). Trimming took 7 bases from V and 6 from J, leaving 19 bases between them. CDR3 length: 14 residues. Germline values: CDR1 DFQATT, CDR2 SNEGSKA (reference sequence). The CDR3, as DNA: TGCAGTGGAGTGGAACTAGTGAGGACCAATGAGCAGTTCTTC. Translated: CSGVELVRTNEQFF.